These T cell receptor beta chains were read from a single sample in a study of T cells in Graves' hyperthyroidism and ophthalmopathy. TCRdb fed the multiplex PCR reads into MiXCR, producing one record per CDR3 protein. The data contain about 360,000 distinct CDR3 sequences, around 14% of them singletons. Sequencing was carried out using blood. These TCRs come from a young woman with Graves' hyperthyroidism. The CDR3 runs from the conserved cysteine through the conserved F or W.

>TRBJ1-2|TRBV2
CASSGGQGNYGYTF
>TRBJ1-5|TRBV4-1
CASSHPPPPQPQHF
>TRBJ2-2|TRBV5-1
CASSPQPGTDTGELFF
>TRBJ1-4|TRBV2
CASSEYGEKLFF
>TRBJ2-3|TRBV12-3/TRBV12-4
CASSFVGGYTSTDTQYF
>TRBJ1-1|TRBV25-1
CASSGGISLNTEAFF
>TRBJ2-1|TRBV7-3
CASSLGQTSGRLQSYNEQFF
>TRBJ2-5|TRBV7-2
CASSFYVEETQYF
>TRBJ2-1|TRBV30
CAWSPDRPEQFF
>TRBJ2-7|TRBV10-3
CAISDATEQYF
>TRBJ2-5|TRBV5-1
CASSLASGGETQYF
>TRBJ2-5|TRBV5-5
CASSLEGGPGETQYF
>TRBJ1-5|TRBV28
CASSGQWRWDSYSNQPQHF
>TRBJ2-1|TRBV5-4
CASSLASGGAAEQFF
>TRBJ2-7|TRBV7-8
CASSFPAVPSSYEQYF
>TRBJ1-1|TRBV13
CASSWNTEAFF
>TRBJ2-3|TRBV20-1
CSARVPGGGTDTQYF
>TRBJ2-1|TRBV5-6
CASSIGLDGGYNEQFF
>TRBJ1-5|TRBV28
CASSWGTALYSNQPQHF
>TRBJ2-7|TRBV29-1
CSVEGYRVDEQYF
>TRBJ2-7|TRBV15
CATSRQVLGREQYF
>TRBJ2-7|TRBV28
CASSLGLPYEQYF
>TRBJ1-6|TRBV4-1
CASSHYDRDGSPLHF
>TRBJ1-6|TRBV4-1
CASSRTGDSPLHF
>TRBJ1-2|TRBV2
CANSQSGRGGYTF
>TRBJ2-7|TRBV28
CASSFLAGTSYEQYF
>TRBJ1-5|TRBV6-1
CASSVRRQEEYSNQPQHF
>TRBJ1-5|TRBV6-1
CASSPLTGGIPNQPQHF
>TRBJ1-5|TRBV12-3/TRBV12-4
CASSGTGFQPQHF
>TRBJ1-2|TRBV13
CASSLEQGRGSDYGYTF
>TRBJ1-2|TRBV6-1
CASSELLMGYTF
>TRBJ2-6|TRBV10-3
CAISGGRGSSGANVLTF
>TRBJ2-7|TRBV28
CASSVYQGTEQYF
>TRBJ2-3|TRBV29-1
CSVEWASGSTDTQYF
>TRBJ2-3|TRBV20-1
CSARGGDTQYF
>TRBJ2-7|TRBV9
CASSGLTQGRDEQYF
>TRBJ2-2|TRBV5-8
CASSPRGVGELFF
>TRBJ1-5|TRBV12-3/TRBV12-4
CASSRQGGQPQHF
>TRBJ2-7|TRBV28
CASSPVGPSSYEQYF
>TRBJ2-1|TRBV4-3
CASSQDRGADEQFF
>TRBJ2-2|TRBV7-8
CASSPGRFANTGELFF
>TRBJ1-1|TRBV2
CATPTDIGSTEAFF
>TRBJ2-3|TRBV28
CASSLPGLAGGQGTQYF
>TRBJ2-7|TRBV20-1
CSARGPASVNYEQYF
>TRBJ2-7|TRBV6-1
CASRLISVGRDHEQYF
>TRBJ1-2|TRBV29-1
CSASGEGGCTF
>TRBJ2-1|TRBV12-3/TRBV12-4
CASRTGTGPSNEQFF
>TRBJ2-7|TRBV5-1
CASSLTGTAYEQYF
>TRBJ1-1|TRBV19
CASSISGKSPLRAFF
>TRBJ1-5|TRBV5-1
CASTPNPGNQPQHF
>TRBJ2-3|TRBV6-1
CASSIWAGFTDTQYF
>TRBJ2-2|TRBV4-3
CASSQFQRNTGELFF
>TRBJ1-5|TRBV2
CASSANSNQPQHF